One and the same sample provided the 21 T cell receptor beta chains below, sequenced in a study of response to subunit inactivated influenza vaccine. Via MiXCR, TCRdb re-called the RT-PCR reads, giving one row per CDR3 protein. The sample lists more than 700,000 distinct CDR3 sequences, 21% occurring once. The specimen comprised PBMCs from blood, sampled roughly 5 days after vaccination. The receptor set was obtained from a man aged 45 to 65 who received an inactivated influenza vaccine.

The chain couples TRBV6-5 to TRBJ1-2; 9 bases map to TRBD1. The CDR3 covers 16 residues. Trimming cost V 4 bases and J 8 bases; bases outside gene matches: 14. Germline values: CDR1 MNHEY, CDR2 SVGAGI. The CDR3 is CASSSSGTGMRYGYTF. The CDR3 nucleotides read TGTGCCAGCAGTTCCTCCGGGACAGGGATGAGGTACGGCTACACCTTC.

The V gene is TRBV12-3 or TRBV12-4, the J gene TRBJ1-1; 7 bases match TRBD1. J gave up 5 bases and V 6 bases, and 12 bases lay outside the gene matches. The CDR3 is 15 residues long. The CDR3 nucleotides read TGTGCCAGCAGACCGCGCGGAGGGGGCTTTACTGAAGCTTTCTTT. This sequence encodes CASRPRGGGFTEAFF.

The J gene is TRBJ2-4, the V gene TRBV5-1; TRBD1 might be the D (5 bases). Germline CDR1 is SGHRS and CDR2 is YFSETQ. CDR3 length: 14 residues. Trimming removed 3 bases at V and 0 bases at J, with 7 bases between. CDR3 nucleotides: TGCGCCAGCAGCTCAGGGATAGCCAAAAACATTCAGTACTTC. Translating it yields CASSSGIAKNIQYF.

This clonotype showed up just a few times. The CDR3 is CASSWKRGGRNEQFF. CDR3 bases: TGTGCCAGCAGCTGGAAGCGGGGGGGCAGGAATGAGCAGTTCTTC. V and J are TRBV7-2 and TRBJ2-1, with 10 bases identical to TRBD2. After removal of 4 bases from V and 7 bases from J, the junction contained 7 bases not matched to a gene. Germline V lookup: CDR1 SGHTA, CDR2 FQGNSA. The CDR3 length is 15 residues. Based on the CDR3 plus reference TRBV7-2 and TRBJ2-1, the full variable domain is GAGVSQSPSNKVTEKGKDVELRCDPISGHTALYWYRQSLGQGLEFLIYFQGNSAPDKSGLPSDRFSAERTGGSVSTLTIQRTQQEDSAVYLCASSWKRGGRNEQFFGPGTRLTVL.

In its sample, this clonotype was seen a few times. The chain joins TRBV7-2 to TRBJ2-1, with 10 nucleotides matching TRBD2. Germline V gene lookup returns CDR1 SGHTA and CDR2 FQGNSA. The CDR3 runs 17 residues. With V trimmed by 5 bases and J by 4 bases, 11 bases remained unmatched. CDR3 coding DNA: TGTGCCAGCAGCAGGGGGCTAGCGGGAGTGCGTTACAATGAGCAGTTCTTC. This sequence encodes CASSRGLAGVRYNEQFF.

V gene TRBV6-5 combines with J gene TRBJ2-3, with 8 positions matching TRBD1. Trimming took 4 bases from V and 2 from J; bases not matched to a gene: 11. This CDR3 spans 17 amino acids. Germline-derived CDR1 and CDR2 are MNHEY and SVGAGI. CDR3 coding DNA: TGTGCCAGCAGTTTAAGCCCGACAGGGGATACCACAGATACGCAGTATTTT. This translates into CASSLSPTGDTTDTQYF.

V usage is TRBV10-3 and J usage is TRBJ2-5; D may be TRBD1 (5 bases). The germline V gene has CDR1 ENHRY and CDR2 SYGVKD. The CDR3 is made up of 15 amino acids. The V and J ends lost 4 bases and 4 bases respectively, with 16 bases between them. CDR3: CAISVGAGERETQYF. CDR3 sequence (DNA): TGTGCCATCAGTGTAGGGGCAGGCGAGAGAGAGACCCAGTACTTC.

This clonotype was seen a few times. The rearrangement links TRBV10-3 to TRBJ2-1; TRBD2 matches 7 bases. CDR3 size: 15 residues. Germline-derived CDR1 and CDR2 are ENHRY and SYGVKD. With V trimmed by 3 bases and J by 8 bases, 10 bases remained unmatched. CDR3 in amino acids: CAISDGAGSRDEQFF. The DNA of the CDR3 is TGTGCCATCAGTGACGGAGCGGGATCGCGGGATGAGCAGTTCTTC.

The chain uses TRBV5-1 and TRBJ1-4, with a possible D match to TRBD1 (5 bases). Germline values: CDR1 SGHRS, CDR2 YFSETQ. V was cut by 4 bases and J by 6 bases, with 10 bases left in between. The CDR3 runs 13 residues. CDR3: CASSGDWYEKLFF. The CDR3 coding sequence is TGCGCCAGCAGCGGGGACTGGTATGAAAAACTGTTTTTT.

The chain employs TRBV20-1 and TRBJ2-3; TRBD2 matches 12 bases. The CDR3 runs 15 residues. V shed 1 base, J shed 5 bases, and the junction held 4 bases outside the gene matches. CDR1 is DFQATT, CDR2 SNEGSKA, per germline (reference sequence). The CDR3 reads CSARGTSGNLDTQYF. For the CDR3, the DNA is TGCAGTGCTAGAGGGACTAGCGGGAATCTAGATACGCAGTATTTT.

This clonotype was counted only a few times. This chain joins TRBV16 and TRBJ1-2; TRBD1 might be the D (5 bases). V lost 3 bases and J 0 bases, leaving 8 bases between the germline ends. The CDR3 length is 14 residues. CDR1 and CDR2 from the germline V gene are KGHSY and FQNENV. The CDR3 spells CASSQTATNYGYTF. CDR3 sequence (DNA): TGTGCCAGCAGCCAGACAGCTACTAACTATGGCTACACCTTC.

This clonotype came up many times. J is TRBJ1-1 and V is TRBV12-3 or TRBV12-4; D possibly corresponds to TRBD1 (5 bases). V lost 6 bases, J lost 4 bases, and 18 bases lay in between. The CDR3 extends over 15 amino acids. The DNA of the CDR3 is TGTGCCAGCAGCCCTGGGACCCTGGGGAGCACTGAAGCTTTCTTT. Amino acids: CASSPGTLGSTEAFF.

V gene TRBV25-1 combines with J gene TRBJ1-6; maybe TRBD1 (6 bases). Deletions cut 6 bases from V and 10 bases from J, with 13 bases between. The CDR3 consists of 13 residues. Per the germline V gene, CDR1 is MGHDK and CDR2 is SYGVNS. CDR3 bases: TGTGCCAGCAGAACAGGGTTATGGTCACCCCTCCACTTT. It codes for CASRTGLWSPLHF.

The chain recombines TRBV5-1 with TRBJ2-7; 7 bases agree with TRBD2. Germline assignment: CDR1 SGHRS and CDR2 YFSETQ. Unmatched junction bases numbered 8, after V lost 1 base and J lost 7 bases. This CDR3 has 14 residues. The CDR3 region is CASSLSGRRGEQYF. The DNA for the CDR3 is TGCGCCAGCAGCTTGTCCGGGAGGCGTGGTGAGCAGTACTTC.

This clonotype was found a few times. The genes are TRBV12-3 or TRBV12-4 and TRBJ2-1; D may be TRBD1 (6 bases). The CDR3 loop spans 13 amino acids. The V and J ends lost 5 bases and 12 bases respectively, with 17 bases between them. This chain's CDR3 is CASSPSGATGQFF. The CDR3 nucleotides are TGTGCCAGCAGTCCATCCGGGGCGACAGGGCAGTTCTTC.

V gene TRBV12-3 or TRBV12-4 combines with J gene TRBJ2-7, with 11 bases aligning to TRBD2. The CDR3 has 16 amino acids. V trimming: 1 base; J trimming: 4 bases; junction bases outside the gene matches: 6. CDR3 bases: TGTGCCAGCAGTTTAGGTCCTAGCGGGAGGAGGTACGAGCAGTACTTC. It translates to CASSLGPSGRRYEQYF.

The sample holds many counts of this clonotype. Here the CDR3 reads CASSQEGQRGTDTQYF. In nucleotides, the CDR3 is TGTGCCAGCAGCCAAGAGGGACAGAGGGGCACAGATACGCAGTATTTT. The chain joins TRBV4-2 to TRBJ2-3, with 7 bases identical to TRBD1. V gave up 0 bases and J gave up 1 base; unmatched junction bases: 4. Per germline, CDR1 LGHNA and CDR2 YNFKEQ. The CDR3 sequence is 16 residues long.

The rearrangement links TRBV5-1 to TRBJ2-1; tentatively, D is TRBD1 (7 bases). V lost 4 bases, J lost 4 bases, and 15 bases lay in between. The germline V gene has CDR1 SGHRS and CDR2 YFSETQ. This CDR3 spans 15 amino acids. The CDR3 protein is CASSLEGQMYNEQFF. In nucleotides, the CDR3 is TGCGCCAGCAGCCTGGAGGGACAGATGTACAATGAGCAGTTCTTC.

The chain links TRBV20-1 to TRBJ2-5; the match to TRBD1 covers 8 bases. Germline V gives CDR1 DFQATT, CDR2 SNEGSKA (reference sequence). The CDR3 spans 13 residues. V shed 0 bases, J shed 5 bases, and the junction held 2 bases outside the gene matches. The DNA of the CDR3 is TGCAGTGCTAGAGATTGGGACAGGGAGACCCAGTACTTC. Protein: CSARDWDRETQYF.

This clonotype came up a few times. The rearrangement links TRBV7-9 to TRBJ2-3, with 10 nucleotides matching TRBD2. There are 15 residues in the CDR3. CDR1 is SEHNR, CDR2 FQNEAQ, per germline (reference sequence). J gave up 6 bases and V 5 bases, and 8 bases lay outside the gene matches. The CDR3 nucleotides read TGTGCCAGCAGCGTAACTAGCGGGAATATGGATACGCAGTATTTT. Translated, it gives CASSVTSGNMDTQYF.

Only a few counts were recorded for this clonotype. The V call is TRBV29-1, the J call TRBJ2-1; D call uncertain. The V end was cut by 0 bases, the J end by 1 base, with 4 bases between. The CDR3 is made up of 13 amino acids. Germline loops: CDR1 SQVTM, CDR2 ANQGSEA. CDR3 protein: CSVEDRSYNEQFF. The CDR3 region has the DNA TGCAGCGTTGAAGATCGGTCCTACAATGAGCAGTTCTTC.